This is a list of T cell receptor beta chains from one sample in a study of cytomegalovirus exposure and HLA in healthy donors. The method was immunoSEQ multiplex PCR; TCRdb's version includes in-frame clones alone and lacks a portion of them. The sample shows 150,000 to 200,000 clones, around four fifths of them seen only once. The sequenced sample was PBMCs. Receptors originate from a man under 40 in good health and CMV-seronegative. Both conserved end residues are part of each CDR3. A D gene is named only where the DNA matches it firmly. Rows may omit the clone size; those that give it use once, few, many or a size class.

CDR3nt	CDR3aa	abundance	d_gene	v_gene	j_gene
TGTGCCAGCAGCTTACTTCCGGGAACCTACAATGAGCAGTTCTTC	CASSLLPGTYNEQFF	.	.	TRBV7-3	TRBJ2-1
TGTGCCAGCAGCCCCGACAGGGGAGGTGTCGAGCAGTACTTC	CASSPDRGGVEQYF	.	TRBD1	TRBV11-2	TRBJ2-7
TGTGCCAGCAGCCTTAATAATTCACCCCTCCACTTT	CASSLNNSPLHF	.	.	TRBV28	TRBJ1-6
TGCGCCAGCAGCTCCGGGACAGGGGGTTTTCGGTTCTTC	CASSSGTGGFRFF	.	TRBD1	TRBV5-1	TRBJ2-1
TGTGCCAGTAGCACAACACTATCCCTAAGCGGGTCACCCCTCCACTTT	CASSTTLSLSGSPLHF	.	.	TRBV19	TRBJ1-6
TGCAGCGTTGCGGTAGGGGCAAACTATGGCTACACCTTC	CSVAVGANYGYTF	.	.	TRBV29-1	TRBJ1-2
TGTGCCAGCAGACTTTCGACCCCGGGTTACACTGAAGCTTTCTTT	CASRLSTPGYTEAFF	.	.	TRBV28	TRBJ1-1
TGTGCCAGCAGCTCGATGACAGGGGGCTATGGCTACACCTTC	CASSSMTGGYGYTF	.	TRBD1	TRBV7-2	TRBJ1-2
TGTGCCAGCAGCCAATCAACCGTGGGACAGGCCTCCTACGAGCAGTACTTC	CASSQSTVGQASYEQYF	.	TRBD1	TRBV16	TRBJ2-7
TGTGCCAGCAGCTTGGCCCTATCAGGGTATGGCTACACCTTC	CASSLALSGYGYTF	once	.	TRBV5-4	TRBJ1-2
TGTGCCAGCAGCTCAGGACTAGCCGTAGAGACCCAGTACTTC	CASSSGLAVETQYF	.	TRBD2	TRBV7-2	TRBJ2-5
TGTGCCAGCAGCTTGACTAGCGGGAGAACCGAGCAGTACTTC	CASSLTSGRTEQYF	.	TRBD2	TRBV7-8	TRBJ2-7
TGTGCCAGCAGCTGGGTCATGGGAGGACAGAACACCGGGGAGCTGTTTTTT	CASSWVMGGQNTGELFF	.	.	TRBV5-6	TRBJ2-2
TGTGCCAGCAGCTTGGGCCCGGGACAGCCTTCCGGCTACACCTTC	CASSLGPGQPSGYTF	.	TRBD1	TRBV5-6	TRBJ1-2
TGTGCCAGCAGCGTGGGGACGGGACAGGGGAATTCACCCCTCCACTTT	CASSVGTGQGNSPLHF	once	TRBD1	TRBV9	TRBJ1-6
TGTGCCAGCAGCTTAGGGACAGAATTTAACTATGGCTACACCTTC	CASSLGTEFNYGYTF	.	.	TRBV7-9	TRBJ1-2
TGTGCCAGCAGTTTCCTAGACAGAGACGCTAACTATGGCTACACCTTC	CASSFLDRDANYGYTF	.	.	TRBV28	TRBJ1-2
TGTGCCAGCAGTTTATGGGCGGTCTCGGCCAAAAACATTCAGTACTTC	CASSLWAVSAKNIQYF	.	.	TRBV28	TRBJ2-4
TGTGCCAGCAGCACTTTGGGTGAGGGTAATGAAAAACTGTTTTTT	CASSTLGEGNEKLFF	.	.	TRBV28	TRBJ1-4
TGTGCCAGCAGGAATAGCGTTTCCTACGAGCAGTACTTC	CASRNSVSYEQYF	.	.	TRBV28	TRBJ2-7